This T cell receptor (beta chain) was documented in a study of T cells in Graves' hyperthyroidism and ophthalmopathy. Study-level findings and limits: The model made its ophthalmopathy prediction, and onset followed a median about 6 months later. Peripheral blood also featured most of the thyroid clonotypes expanded above 0.001.

RNA transcripts provided the source from which TCR beta CDR3 regions were amplified. TCR CDR3 underwent first-round RT-PCR with the HTBI primer set. TCRdb fed the multiplex PCR reads into MiXCR, producing one record per CDR3 protein. The table lists fewer than 600,000 distinct CDR3 sequences, approximately 14% of them singletons. Per germline, CDR1 SQVTM and CDR2 ANQGSEA. V dropped 4 bases and J dropped 3 bases, with 13 bases sitting between them. CDR3 length: 13 amino acids. This clonotype was detected ten times or more. The antigen is unknown. Lactation, pregnancy, other autoimmune disease or uncontrolled infection excluded patients. Used for diagnoses were clinical symptoms, serum thyroxine and TRAb, thyroid ultrasound and orbital computed tomography.

The TCR originated in a woman younger than 35 with Graves' hyperthyroidism. The chain recombines TRBV29-1 with TRBJ2-7; perhaps TRBD2 as D (5 bases). The sample consisted of blood. The CDR3 here is CSVARRNDYEQYF. The CDR3 coding sequence is TGCAGCGTTGCTAGGAGGAACGACTACGAGCAGTACTTC.